The source of this T cell receptor (delta chain) is a study of human gamma delta and Vdelta1 T cells. Germline values: CDR1 TSWWSYY, CDR2 QGS. The CDR3 loop spans 16 amino acids. TCRdb re-called the PCR reads through CATT. The repertoire holds about 6,100 delta-chain clones, over 8.5% seen once, with around 14% in the top ten. The table lists this clone with a few counts. TCRdb's protein, taken from a much larger clone, differs from this DNA's translation at residue 4, likely owing to a read error; the protein displayed comes from the DNA. The sequence was obtained from a human donor in good health. V and J are TRDV1 and TRDJ1; no clear D. Sequenced: naive CD27+ Vdelta1 gamma-delta T cells from blood. CDR3 amino acids: CALRELAPDYTDKLIF. The CDR3 DNA follows: TGTGCTCTTAGGGAACTAGCCCCCGACTACACCGATAAACTCATCTTT.